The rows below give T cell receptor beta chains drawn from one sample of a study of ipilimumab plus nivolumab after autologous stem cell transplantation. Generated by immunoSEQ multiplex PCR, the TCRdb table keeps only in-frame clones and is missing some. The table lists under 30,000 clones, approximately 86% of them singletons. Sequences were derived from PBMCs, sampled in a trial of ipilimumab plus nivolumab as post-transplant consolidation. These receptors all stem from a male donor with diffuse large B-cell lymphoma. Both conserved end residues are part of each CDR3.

CDR3 protein: CASSQEEGIYGYTF
J gene: TRBJ1-2
V gene: TRBV4-1

CDR3 protein: CASSLTGGPGELFF
J gene: TRBJ2-2
V gene: TRBV7-9

CDR3 protein: CASSVGELAGPQITDTQYF
J gene: TRBJ2-3
V gene: TRBV9

CDR3 protein: CSAPKLETQYF
J gene: TRBJ2-5
V gene: TRBV20-1

CDR3 protein: CASSSSGVQETQYF
J gene: TRBJ2-5
V gene: TRBV7-2

CDR3 protein: CASSPDTLQETQYF
J gene: TRBJ2-5
V gene: TRBV19

CDR3 protein: CASSLAPQGLEKLFF
J gene: TRBJ1-4
V gene: TRBV7-9

CDR3 protein: CASSFLADPYNEQFF
J gene: TRBJ2-1
V gene: TRBV11-2

CDR3 protein: CASSYRQGAGTGELFF
J gene: TRBJ2-2
V gene: TRBV6-6

CDR3 protein: CASSPVISYEQYF
J gene: TRBJ2-7
V gene: TRBV18

CDR3 protein: CASSYFRGAGGYTF
J gene: TRBJ1-2
V gene: TRBV6-5

CDR3 protein: CASSSATADTQYF
J gene: TRBJ2-3
V gene: TRBV7-2

CDR3 protein: CASSIARYARDEQFF
J gene: TRBJ2-1
V gene: TRBV19

CDR3 protein: CASSLGTNSPLHF
J gene: TRBJ1-6
V gene: TRBV11-2

CDR3 protein: CSALITDTQYF
J gene: TRBJ2-3
V gene: TRBV20-1

CDR3 protein: CASSRNTLWTGELFF
J gene: TRBJ2-2
V gene: TRBV28

CDR3 protein: CASSRRGDYNEQFF
J gene: TRBJ2-1
V gene: TRBV19

CDR3 protein: CASSQELLDSPLHF
J gene: TRBJ1-6
V gene: TRBV14

CDR3 protein: CASSSFANTEAFF
J gene: TRBJ1-1
V gene: TRBV27

CDR3 protein: CASSQERSPVNTEAFF
J gene: TRBJ1-1
V gene: TRBV4-1

CDR3 protein: CASTSPHPPYEQYF
J gene: TRBJ2-7
V gene: TRBV6-5

CDR3 protein: CASSANGGTEAFF
J gene: TRBJ1-1
V gene: TRBV6-4

CDR3 protein: CASSPTPGTSSTDTQYF
J gene: TRBJ2-3
V gene: TRBV18

CDR3 protein: CASSPRGAWTNEKLFF
J gene: TRBJ1-4
V gene: TRBV7-9

CDR3 protein: CASSGDARDRAGYTF
J gene: TRBJ1-2
V gene: TRBV9

CDR3 protein: CASSSPTETQYF
J gene: TRBJ2-5
V gene: TRBV6-5

CDR3 protein: CASSPEIGREQFF
J gene: TRBJ2-1
V gene: TRBV18

CDR3 protein: CASTWGFGNNSPLHF
J gene: TRBJ1-6
V gene: TRBV5-6

CDR3 protein: CASSLRGWTGGNQPQHF
J gene: TRBJ1-5
V gene: TRBV5-6

CDR3 protein: CASVLGADTQYF
J gene: TRBJ2-3
V gene: TRBV7-9

CDR3 protein: CASSEDTSGNTIYF
J gene: TRBJ1-3
V gene: TRBV9

CDR3 protein: CASSQDERGLGSPLHF
J gene: TRBJ1-6
V gene: TRBV4-1

CDR3 protein: CASSPDRSEAFF
J gene: TRBJ1-1
V gene: TRBV18

CDR3 protein: CASSSGLGLGTQYF
J gene: TRBJ2-3
V gene: TRBV5-4

CDR3 protein: CASKPGGEAFF
J gene: TRBJ1-1
V gene: TRBV6-5

CDR3 protein: CASSQGQGPDTQYF
J gene: TRBJ2-3
V gene: TRBV4-1

CDR3 protein: CASSLYGTAQYEFYEQYF
J gene: TRBJ2-7
V gene: TRBV27

CDR3 protein: CASTTGLNTEAFF
J gene: TRBJ1-1
V gene: TRBV19

CDR3 protein: CASRPLWPTGELFF
J gene: TRBJ2-2
V gene: TRBV4-1

CDR3 protein: CASSLRGADTQYF
J gene: TRBJ2-3
V gene: TRBV5-4

CDR3 protein: CASSLEVRGNTEAFF
J gene: TRBJ1-1
V gene: TRBV5-1

CDR3 protein: CASSPTGGGGGNQPQHF
J gene: TRBJ1-5
V gene: TRBV18

CDR3 protein: CASSVGSETGNTIYF
J gene: TRBJ1-3
V gene: TRBV9

CDR3 protein: CASSPGRGFSYEQYF
J gene: TRBJ2-7
V gene: TRBV6-6

CDR3 protein: CASSSRVLGANVLTF
J gene: TRBJ2-6
V gene: TRBV13

CDR3 protein: CARIAGVHEQYF
J gene: TRBJ2-7
V gene: TRBV10-1

CDR3 protein: CAWSPGQVNQPQHF
J gene: TRBJ1-5
V gene: TRBV30

CDR3 protein: CASTAGATDTQYF
J gene: TRBJ2-3
V gene: TRBV5-6

CDR3 protein: CAGSSRLRNEQFF
J gene: TRBJ2-1
V gene: TRBV2

CDR3 protein: CASSRGGQGYEQYF
J gene: TRBJ2-7
V gene: TRBV7-2

CDR3 protein: CASSQGRRDGEQFF
J gene: TRBJ2-1
V gene: TRBV5-4

CDR3 protein: CASSLWSRVGEKLFF
J gene: TRBJ1-4
V gene: TRBV27

CDR3 protein: CASSRGTGVPEAFF
J gene: TRBJ1-1
V gene: TRBV5-1

CDR3 protein: CASSAGGSVSYEQYF
J gene: TRBJ2-7
V gene: TRBV9

CDR3 protein: CASITGGSGTEAFF
J gene: TRBJ1-1
V gene: TRBV6-1

CDR3 protein: CASSEIINNEQFF
J gene: TRBJ2-1
V gene: TRBV7-6

CDR3 protein: CASGLRDEKLFF
J gene: TRBJ1-4
V gene: TRBV6-1

CDR3 protein: CASSLPGSYGYTF
J gene: TRBJ1-2
V gene: TRBV19

CDR3 protein: CASSSAGFGSYEQYF
J gene: TRBJ2-7
V gene: TRBV18

CDR3 protein: CASSPTQLAGGLYEQYF
J gene: TRBJ2-7
V gene: TRBV27